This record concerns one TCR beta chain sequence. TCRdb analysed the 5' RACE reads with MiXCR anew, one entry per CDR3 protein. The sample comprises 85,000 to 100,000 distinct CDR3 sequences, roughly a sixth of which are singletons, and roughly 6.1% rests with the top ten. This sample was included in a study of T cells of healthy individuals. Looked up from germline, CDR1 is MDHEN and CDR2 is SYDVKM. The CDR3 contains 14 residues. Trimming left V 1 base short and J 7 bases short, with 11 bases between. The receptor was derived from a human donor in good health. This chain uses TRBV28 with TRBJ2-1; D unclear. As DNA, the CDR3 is TGTGCCAGCAGTTTATTCCCCGTTCGGAATGAGCAGTTCTTC. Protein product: CASSLFPVRNEQFF.